The rows below give T cell receptor beta chains drawn from one sample of a study of regulatory T cells in long-lasting Graves disease. In TCRdb, the multiplex PCR reads were re-called with MiXCR into one record per CDR3 protein. Of roughly 500,000 distinct CDR3 sequences listed, about 22% are singletons. Sequencing used peripheral blood mononuclear cells (PBMCs), obtained when the disease was refractory, from a patient treated with antithyroid drugs. Receptors were obtained from a female donor with Graves disease. CDR3s include the opening cysteine and the closing phenylalanine or tryptophan. The D gene is left open where the match is weak. Some rows mark clone size as missing; the rest say once, few, many or name a class of expanded clone.

>-|TRBJ1-2|TRBV5-1|many
CASSINTGHNYGYTF
TGCGCCAGCAGCATCAACACGGGACACAACTATGGCTACACCTTC
>-|TRBJ2-2|TRBV12-3/TRBV12-4|many
CASMDRYTGELFF
TGTGCCAGCATGGACCGATACACCGGGGAGCTGTTTTTT
>TRBD1|TRBJ2-7|TRBV5-1|-
CASRWTGNSYEQYF
TGCGCCAGCAGGTGGACAGGTAACTCCTACGAGCAGTACTTC
>-|TRBJ2-6|TRBV18|few
CASSPVGAGANVLTF
TGTGCCAGCTCACCGGTCGGGGCTGGGGCCAACGTCCTGACTTTC
>TRBD1|TRBJ1-2|TRBV24-1|many
CATSESPGTGVDGYTF
TGTGCCACCAGTGAAAGTCCCGGGACAGGGGTGGATGGCTACACCTTC
>-|TRBJ1-5|TRBV28|many
CASRIVGPFGGSNQPQHF
TGTGCCAGCAGGATAGTGGGCCCCTTTGGGGGTAGCAATCAGCCCCAGCATTTT
>-|TRBJ2-5|TRBV10-3|-
CAISEDVLGKTQYF
TGTGCCATCAGTGAGGATGTCCTCGGAAAGACCCAGTACTTC
>-|TRBJ2-7|TRBV7-2|many
CASSSGGTSLYEQYF
TGTGCCAGCAGCTCCGGAGGGACTTCCTTGTACGAGCAGTACTTC
>-|TRBJ2-7|TRBV5-6|many
CASSSGTQTYEQYF
TGTGCCAGCAGCTCCGGGACACAGACCTACGAGCAGTACTTC
>TRBD2|TRBJ2-7|TRBV10-3|few
CAISDPRLASGYEQYF
TGTGCCATCAGTGACCCCCGACTAGCGTCTGGGTACGAGCAGTACTTC
>-|TRBJ2-5|TRBV5-1|-
CASSLAGRTAETQYF
TGCGCCAGCAGCTTAGCCGGGCGCACGGCGGAGACCCAGTACTTC
>TRBD2|TRBJ2-7|TRBV7-2|few
CASSGAHGRSPEQYF
TGTGCCAGCAGCGGGGCCCACGGGAGGTCCCCGGAGCAGTACTTC
>-|TRBJ2-7|TRBV20-1|-
CSAASRDEQYF
TGCAGTGCTGCTAGTCGAGACGAGCAGTACTTC
>-|TRBJ1-2|TRBV6-1|-
CASSYIGGANYGYTF
TGTGCCAGCAGTTATATTGGGGGGGCGAACTATGGCTACACCTTC
>TRBD2|TRBJ2-5|TRBV3-1|many
CASSQDRGEETQYF
TGTGCCAGCAGCCAAGATCGGGGGGAAGAGACCCAGTACTTC
>TRBD1|TRBJ2-1|TRBV27|many
CASSSPDSGTGRHNEQFF
TGTGCCAGCAGTTCCCCCGACTCTGGGACAGGGCGGCACAATGAGCAGTTCTTC
>-|TRBJ1-2|TRBV28|many
CASTTREGFNYGYTF
TGTGCCAGCACTACCCGGGAAGGGTTTAACTATGGCTACACCTTC
>-|TRBJ2-1|TRBV28|-
CASSFSIPPQGFVYNEQFF
TGTGCCAGCAGTTTCTCTATCCCCCCCCAGGGATTCGTCTACAATGAGCAGTTCTTC
>-|TRBJ2-7|TRBV19|-
CASSILHSPSYEQYF
TGTGCCAGTAGTATCCTCCACAGTCCCTCCTACGAGCAGTACTTC
>-|TRBJ1-4|TRBV9|few
CASSAHRTTATNEKLFF
TGTGCCAGCAGCGCTCATCGGACCACCGCAACTAATGAAAAACTGTTTTTT
>-|TRBJ2-7|TRBV6-1|many
CASSEPYEQYF
TGTGCCAGCAGTGAACCCTACGAGCAGTACTTC
>-|TRBJ1-1|TRBV29-1|few
CSVQTRAAMNTEAFF
TGCAGCGTCCAGACCCGGGCGGCGATGAACACTGAAGCTTTCTTT
>-|TRBJ2-7|TRBV12-3/TRBV12-4|many
CASSLGGEVNEQYF
TGTGCCAGCAGTTTAGGAGGGGAGGTCAATGAGCAGTACTTC
>-|TRBJ2-5|TRBV11-1|many
CASSSLAPGGIQYF
TGTGCCAGCAGCAGCTTAGCACCCGGGGGTATTCAGTACTTC
>TRBD1|TRBJ2-5|TRBV5-1|few
CASSLGPGGLGETQYF
TGCGCCAGCAGCTTGGGGCCAGGGGGCTTGGGGGAGACCCAGTACTTC
>TRBD2|TRBJ2-7|TRBV4-2|-
CASSQDLAAGGYEQYF
TGTGCCAGCAGCCAAGATCTAGCGGCGGGCGGGTACGAGCAGTACTTC
>TRBD1|TRBJ2-1|TRBV2|many
CASRDRDGSYNEQFF
TGTGCCAGCAGGGACAGGGATGGCTCCTACAATGAGCAGTTCTTC
>-|TRBJ1-1|TRBV6-5|-
CASSYATDEVNTEAFF
TGTGCCAGCAGTTACGCGACAGACGAGGTGAACACTGAAGCTTTCTTT
>-|TRBJ2-7|TRBV30|-
CAWSTSYEQYF
TGTGCCTGGAGTACGTCTTACGAGCAGTACTTC
>-|TRBJ2-3|TRBV12-3/TRBV12-4|-
CASSFWSDTQYF
TGTGCCAGCAGTTTCTGGTCAGATACGCAGTATTTT
>-|TRBJ1-2|TRBV20-1|-
CSARWGDSAGYTF
TGCAGTGCTAGATGGGGGGATAGTGCTGGCTACACCTTC
>-|TRBJ2-1|TRBV2|few
CASSDQGDEQFF
TGTGCCAGCAGTGACCAGGGCGATGAGCAGTTCTTC
>-|TRBJ1-5|TRBV3-1|many
CASSQGRDQPQHF
TGTGCCAGCAGCCAAGGGCGTGATCAGCCCCAGCATTTT
>-|TRBJ2-2|TRBV5-5|-
CASSQDPNTGELFF
TGTGCCAGCAGCCAGGACCCGAACACCGGGGAGCTGTTTTTT
>-|TRBJ1-2|TRBV30|-
CAWSAPGTESYTF
TGTGCCTGGAGTGCCCCCGGGACGGAGAGCTACACCTTC
>TRBD1|TRBJ2-7|TRBV29-1|-
CSVDTGGGYEQYF
TGCAGCGTGGATACAGGGGGCGGCTACGAGCAGTACTTC
>-|TRBJ2-5|TRBV19|-
CATEGDPETQYF
TGTGCCACCGAGGGGGATCCAGAGACCCAGTACTTC
>-|TRBJ2-1|TRBV2|-
CASTADGSSYNEQFF
TGTGCCAGCACAGCGGATGGGAGCTCCTACAATGAGCAGTTCTTC
>-|TRBJ2-7|TRBV4-1|-
CASSQRPSSYEQYF
TGCGCCAGCAGCCAAAGACCATCCTCCTACGAGCAGTACTTC
>TRBD1|TRBJ2-5|TRBV19|few
CASGTDVEETQYF
TGTGCCAGCGGGACAGATGTGGAAGAGACCCAGTACTTC